Listed below are T cell receptor beta chains from one sample, sequenced in a study of cytomegalovirus exposure and HLA in healthy donors. Libraries were prepared by immunoSEQ multiplex PCR; TCRdb keeps only in-frame clonotypes and omits some of them. The sample lists more than 95,000 clones; 75% to 90% were seen once. Sequencing was carried out using PBMCs. The receptors shown here come from a man aged 30-40 years in good health and CMV-seropositive. Each CDR3 is given with its conserved first and last residue. D genes are given only for firm matches. Not all rows give a size; the values are once, few, many and, for expanded clones, a class.

TRBV7-3	once	.	TRBJ1-2	TGTGCCAGCAGCTTCCCCAGGGTGGTTGGCTACACCTTC	CASSFPRVVGYTF
TRBV2	.	TRBD1	TRBJ1-6	TGTGCCAGCAGTGAGGACAGGGGGTCGAGACATTCACCCCTCCACTTT	CASSEDRGSRHSPLHF
TRBV29-1	.	TRBD1	TRBJ2-7	TGCAGCGTTGTGACAGGGGGAGCCGAGCAGTACTTC	CSVVTGGAEQYF
TRBV7-2	.	TRBD2	TRBJ2-2	TGTGCCAGCAGCCCTAGCGGGGGGGCTACCGGGGAGCTGTTTTTT	CASSPSGGATGELFF
TRBV4-3	once	TRBD2	TRBJ2-3	TGCGCCAGCAGCCCTGGACTAGCCACTACAGATACGCAGTATTTT	CASSPGLATTDTQYF
TRBV7-6	.	TRBD2	TRBJ2-3	TGTGCCAGCAGCTTTAGCGGGGGGAGCACAGATACGCAGTATTTT	CASSFSGGSTDTQYF
TRBV7-9	few	TRBD1	TRBJ1-2	TGTGCCAGCAGCTTATGGGGTTGGGACAGGGATGACTATGGCTACACCTTC	CASSLWGWDRDDYGYTF
TRBV6-1	.	.	TRBJ1-3	TGTGCCAGCAGTGGAACAGGGCTCTCTGGAAACACCATATATTTT	CASSGTGLSGNTIYF
TRBV11-3	few	.	TRBJ2-1	TGTGCCAGCAGCCTCGGACGGGAAAAACCGCAGTTCTTC	CASSLGREKPQFF
TRBV5-5	.	.	TRBJ2-3	TGTGCCAGCAGCTTGTACCGAACAGAGACAGATACGCAGTATTTT	CASSLYRTETDTQYF
TRBV4-1	few	TRBD2	TRBJ2-1	TGCGCCAGCAGCCCGACTAGCGGGTCCTACAATGAGCAGTTCTTC	CASSPTSGSYNEQFF
TRBV19	.	TRBD1	TRBJ2-2	TGTGCCAGTAGTATCGGGGACAGGGGTAGCACCGGGGAGCTGTTTTTT	CASSIGDRGSTGELFF
TRBV5-1	.	.	TRBJ1-5	TGCGCCAGCAGCCTGAGGGACTCCGATAGCAATCAGCCCCAGCATTTT	CASSLRDSDSNQPQHF
TRBV6-5	.	TRBD1	TRBJ2-5	TGTGCCAGCAGTTACTCGAGACAGGGGGTTGAGACCCAGTACTTC	CASSYSRQGVETQYF
TRBV4-3	.	TRBD2	TRBJ2-1	TGCGCCAGCAGCCAAGAAAAACTAGCGGGCGACGAGCAGTTCTTC	CASSQEKLAGDEQFF
TRBV10-3	.	.	TRBJ1-2	TGTGCCATCAGTGGGGGGGGGCGCGGCTACACCTTC	CAISGGGRGYTF
TRBV30	.	TRBD2	TRBJ2-2	TGTGCCTGGAGTAGGAGCGGGGGGGCCCTTATTACTCCGAACACCGGGGAGCTGTTTTTT	CAWSRSGGALITPNTGELFF
TRBV4-1	.	TRBD1	TRBJ1-1	TGCGCCAGCAGCCATCGGGACAGGGGGCATTTGTCAGCTTTCTTT	CASSHRDRGHLSAFF
TRBV28	.	TRBD1	TRBJ1-3	TGTGCCAGCAGTTTTTTCGGGACAGGGACTGGAAACACCATATATTTT	CASSFFGTGTGNTIYF
TRBV5-4	.	.	TRBJ2-5	TGTGCCAGCAGCCCAAATACGAACCGCAGGGTGGGGGAGACCCAGTACTTC	CASSPNTNRRVGETQYF
TRBV27	.	.	TRBJ1-6	TGTGCCAGCAGATCCGGCGGGGGTTCACCCCTCCACTTT	CASRSGGGSPLHF
TRBV6-5	.	.	TRBJ1-1	TGTGCCAGCAGGGAGAGGATGAACACTGAAGCTTTCTTT	CASRERMNTEAFF
TRBV6-5	.	.	TRBJ2-2	TGTGCCAGCAGTTCAAGGGGGACCCGCGGCGGGGAGCTGTTTTTT	CASSSRGTRGGELFF
TRBV6-7	.	.	TRBJ1-2	TGTGCCAGCAGTTGTAGAGGGAACTATGGCTACACCTTC	CASSCRGNYGYTF
TRBV5-1	once	.	TRBJ2-3	TGCGCCAGCAGCTTGGGCGCGGGGCTTAGCACAGATACGCAGTATTTT	CASSLGAGLSTDTQYF
TRBV19	.	.	TRBJ1-2	TGTGCCAGCCAACAGGACCATACTAACTATGGCTACACCTTC	CASQQDHTNYGYTF
TRBV7-9	.	TRBD1	TRBJ2-4	TGTGCCAGCAGCTCAACAGGGGGCAAAAACATTCAGTACTTC	CASSSTGGKNIQYF
TRBV13	.	TRBD2	TRBJ2-2	TGTGCCAGCAGCTTAGAGGCGCCGCTTAGCGGGGGGCAAGCCGGGGAGCTGTTTTTT	CASSLEAPLSGGQAGELFF
TRBV5-1	.	.	TRBJ2-6	TGCGCCAGCAGCTCCACAGCCTCTGGGGCCAACGTCCTGACTTTC	CASSSTASGANVLTF
TRBV11-3	.	.	TRBJ2-3	TGTGCCAGCAGCTTGAACAGGGTCGCAGATACGCAGTATTTT	CASSLNRVADTQYF
TRBV5-1	.	TRBD2	TRBJ2-5	TGCGCCAGCAGACCGGGGGGTAACCAAGAGACCCAGTACTTC	CASRPGGNQETQYF
TRBV7-2	.	.	TRBJ2-5	TGTGCCAGCAGCATCGACAGGGAGACCCAGTACTTC	CASSIDRETQYF
TRBV5-6	.	.	TRBJ1-4	TGTGCCAGCAGCTTTTCGCAGGGGAACAATGAAAAACTGTTTTTT	CASSFSQGNNEKLFF
TRBV7-2	.	.	TRBJ2-2	TGTGCCAGCCCAAAAGGGCAGGGTTCCAACACCGGGGAGCTGTTTTTT	CASPKGQGSNTGELFF
TRBV4-2	.	.	TRBJ2-3	TGTGCCAGCAGCCAAGTGGTAGGCGGAACCCATACGCAGTATTTT	CASSQVVGGTHTQYF
TRBV5-1	.	.	TRBJ2-7	TGCGCCAGCAGCCCGTCACAGGGTACCTACGAGCAGTACTTC	CASSPSQGTYEQYF
TRBV5-6	.	TRBD1	TRBJ1-6	TGTGCCAGCAGCTTTGCGACAGGGGGCAACCCCCTCCACTTT	CASSFATGGNPLHF
TRBV7-8	.	.	TRBJ1-2	TGTGCCAGCAGCACCCGGTTCGACTCCGGTGGCTACACCTTC	CASSTRFDSGGYTF
TRBV2	once	.	TRBJ2-1	TGTGCCAGCAGTGAACGGGCGGGCGGGACCTACAATGAGCAGTTCTTC	CASSERAGGTYNEQFF
TRBV19	once	.	TRBJ1-5	TGTGCCAGTAGTATTTTGGGCAGGGGAGAAGGTCAGCCCCAGCATTTT	CASSILGRGEGQPQHF
TRBV7-8	.	TRBD1	TRBJ1-1	TGTGCCAGCAGGGGGGACAGGGGGGGGAACACTGAAGCTTTCTTT	CASRGDRGGNTEAFF
TRBV30	.	.	TRBJ2-5	TGTGCCTGGAGTCCGGACCTTGATCGGGGGGCCAGGCAAGAGACCCAGTACTTC	CAWSPDLDRGARQETQYF
TRBV5-1	.	.	TRBJ1-1	TGCGCCAGCAGCACCCCCCGGGGCGGGGAAACAGCTTTCTTT	CASSTPRGGETAFF
TRBV30	.	.	TRBJ1-1	TGTGCCTGGATCGGGAACACTGAAGCTTTCTTT	CAWIGNTEAFF
TRBV10-3	.	TRBD1	TRBJ1-6	TGTGCCATCAGTGAGTCCCGGCAGGGGGCGGATTCACCCCTCCACTTT	CAISESRQGADSPLHF